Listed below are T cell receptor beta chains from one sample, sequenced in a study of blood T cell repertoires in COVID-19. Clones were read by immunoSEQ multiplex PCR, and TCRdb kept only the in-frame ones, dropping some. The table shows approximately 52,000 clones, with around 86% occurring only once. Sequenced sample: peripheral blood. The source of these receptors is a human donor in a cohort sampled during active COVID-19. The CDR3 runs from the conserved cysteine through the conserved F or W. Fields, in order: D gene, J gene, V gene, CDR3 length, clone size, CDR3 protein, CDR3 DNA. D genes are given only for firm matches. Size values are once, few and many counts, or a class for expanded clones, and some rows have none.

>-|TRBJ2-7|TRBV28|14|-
CASSFPTQTREQYF
TGTGCCAGTTCGTTCCCGACTCAAACAAGGGAGCAGTACTTC
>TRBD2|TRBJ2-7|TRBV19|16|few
CASSSLGLAGVYEQYF
TGTGCCAGTAGTTCCCTCGGACTAGCGGGAGTCTACGAGCAGTACTTC
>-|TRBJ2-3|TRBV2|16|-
CASSEASGLSTDTQYF
TGTGCCAGCAGTGAAGCCTCGGGACTTAGCACAGATACGCAGTATTTT
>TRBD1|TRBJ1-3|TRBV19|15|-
CATNPDRVSGNTIYF
TGTGCCACCAACCCGGACAGGGTCTCTGGAAACACCATATATTTT
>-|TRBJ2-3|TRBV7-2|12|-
CASSLGRDTQYF
TGTGCCAGCAGCTTGGGCCGGGATACGCAGTATTTT
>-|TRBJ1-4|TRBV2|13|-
CASSQGFNEKLFF
TGTGCCAGCAGTCAGGGTTTTAATGAAAAACTGTTTTTT
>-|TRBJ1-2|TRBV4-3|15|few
CASSQSGREPYGYTF
TGCGCCAGCAGCCAAAGCGGGCGGGAACCCTATGGCTACACCTTC
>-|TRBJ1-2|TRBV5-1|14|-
CASSIGGSNYGYTF
TGCGCCAGCAGTATAGGAGGGAGTAACTATGGCTACACCTTC
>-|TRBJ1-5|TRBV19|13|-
CASRPRVSQPQHF
TGTGCCAGTAGGCCCAGGGTCTCGCAGCCCCAGCATTTT
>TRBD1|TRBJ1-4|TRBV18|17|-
CASSPSTGTATNEKLFF
TGTGCCAGCTCACCCTCTACCGGGACAGCAACTAATGAAAAACTGTTTTTT
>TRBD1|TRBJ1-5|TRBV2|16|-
CASRGGGVLFREPQHF
TGTGCCAGCCGAGGGGGCGGTGTTTTGTTCAGGGAGCCCCAGCATTTT
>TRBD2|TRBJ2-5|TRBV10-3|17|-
CAISDGLAGEYQETQYF
TGTGCCATCAGTGATGGACTAGCGGGAGAGTACCAAGAGACCCAGTACTTC
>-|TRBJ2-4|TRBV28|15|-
CASSLASTAKNIQYF
TGTGCCAGCAGTTTAGCTAGCACTGCCAAAAACATTCAGTACTTC
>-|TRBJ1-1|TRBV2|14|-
CASSVGSMNTEAFF
TGTGCCAGCAGTGTGGGGAGCATGAACACTGAAGCTTTCTTT
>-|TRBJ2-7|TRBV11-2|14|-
CASSLVDGAYEQYF
TGTGCCAGCAGCTTAGTAGACGGAGCCTACGAGCAGTACTTC
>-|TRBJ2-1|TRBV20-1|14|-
CSASRGGSYNEQFF
TGCAGTGCTAGTAGGGGTGGCTCCTACAATGAGCAGTTCTTC
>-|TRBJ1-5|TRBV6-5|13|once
CASSQRGYQPQHF
TGTGCCAGCAGCCAAAGGGGCTATCAGCCCCAGCATTTT
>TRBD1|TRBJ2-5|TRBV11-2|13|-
CASRGQGTETQYF
TGTGCCAGCAGGGGACAGGGAACAGAGACCCAGTACTTC
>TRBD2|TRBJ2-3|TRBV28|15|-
CASTRGLADTDTQYF
TGTGCCAGCACCCGCGGACTAGCGGACACAGATACGCAGTATTTT
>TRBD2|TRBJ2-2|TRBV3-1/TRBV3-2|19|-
CASSPGRTSGGSNTGELFF
TGTGCCAGCAGCCCCGGTAGGACTAGCGGGGGTTCTAACACCGGGGAGCTGTTTTTT
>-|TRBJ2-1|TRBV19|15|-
CASSKVADRSPEQFF
TGTGCCAGTAGTAAAGTGGCGGACAGATCCCCAGAGCAGTTCTTC
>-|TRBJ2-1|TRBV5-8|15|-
CASSLSGGRYNEQFF
TGTGCCAGCAGCTTGAGTGGGGGCCGATACAATGAGCAGTTCTTC
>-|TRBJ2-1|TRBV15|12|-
CATSPPHNEQFF
TGTGCCACCAGCCCCCCTCACAATGAGCAGTTCTTC
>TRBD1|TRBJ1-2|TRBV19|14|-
CASRTQGALRGYTF
TGTGCCAGTAGAACCCAGGGGGCGCTCAGGGGCTACACCTTC
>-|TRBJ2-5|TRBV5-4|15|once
CASSLEGGAAETQYF
TGTGCCAGCAGCTTGGAAGGAGGGGCGGCAGAGACCCAGTACTTC
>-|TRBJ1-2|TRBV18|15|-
CASSPEEGVAYGYTF
TGTGCCAGCTCACCTGAAGAAGGGGTCGCCTATGGCTACACCTTC
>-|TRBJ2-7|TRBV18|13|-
CASSPQGQNEQYF
TGTGCCAGCTCACCACAGGGGCAAAATGAGCAGTACTTC
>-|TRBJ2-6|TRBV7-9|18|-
CASSSLRGRGSGANVLTF
TGTGCCAGCAGCTCACTCAGGGGACGCGGAAGTGGGGCCAACGTCCTGACTTTC
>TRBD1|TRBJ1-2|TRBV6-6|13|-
CASSFLDRSGYTF
TGTGCCAGCAGTTTCTTGGACAGGAGTGGCTACACCTTC
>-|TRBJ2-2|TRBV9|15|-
CASSVGGGGNRELFF
TGTGCCAGCAGCGTAGGGGGCGGAGGGAATCGGGAGCTGTTTTTT
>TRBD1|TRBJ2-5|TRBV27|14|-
CASRRTGGVETQYF
TGTGCCAGCAGACGCACAGGGGGCGTCGAGACCCAGTACTTC
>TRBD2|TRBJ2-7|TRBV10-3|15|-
CAISAGLADGYEQYF
TGTGCCATCAGTGCCGGACTAGCGGACGGATACGAGCAGTACTTC
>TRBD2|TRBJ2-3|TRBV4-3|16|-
CASSQDSGRAHDTQYF
TGCGCCAGCAGCCAAGATAGCGGGAGGGCCCACGATACGCAGTATTTT
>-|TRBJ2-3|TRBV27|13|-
CASSPRTVVTQYF
TGTGCCAGCAGTCCGAGGACTGTCGTCACGCAGTATTTT
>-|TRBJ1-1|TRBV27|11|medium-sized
CASRLRSEAFF
TGTGCCAGCAGGCTGAGGTCAGAAGCTTTCTTT
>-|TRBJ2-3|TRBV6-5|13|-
CASKVGHTDTQYF
TGTGCCAGCAAGGTGGGACACACAGATACGCAGTATTTT
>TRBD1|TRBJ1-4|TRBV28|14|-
CASREQGFREKLFF
TGTGCCAGCAGGGAACAGGGGTTTCGTGAAAAACTGTTTTTT
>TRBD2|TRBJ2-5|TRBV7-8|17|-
CASSLRVAGPYQETQYF
TGTGCCAGCAGCTTAAGAGTAGCGGGGCCGTACCAAGAGACCCAGTACTTC
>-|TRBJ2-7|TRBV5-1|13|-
CASRATVAYEQYF
TGCGCCAGCAGGGCGACAGTAGCTTACGAGCAGTACTTC
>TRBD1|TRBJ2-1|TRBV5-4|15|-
CASSSGGRGQGEQFF
TGTGCCAGCAGCTCTGGGGGCAGGGGGCAGGGTGAGCAGTTCTTC
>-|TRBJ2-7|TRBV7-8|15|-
CASIPDRFSQGEQYF
TGTGCCAGCATCCCGGACCGGTTTAGCCAGGGCGAGCAGTACTTC
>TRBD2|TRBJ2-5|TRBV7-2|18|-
CASSAPPGTSGLGETQYF
TGTGCCAGCAGCGCGCCCCCCGGGACTAGCGGTCTGGGAGAGACCCAGTACTTC
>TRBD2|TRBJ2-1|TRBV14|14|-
CASNRAGGRSEQFF
TGTGCCAGCAATCGTGCGGGAGGGCGTAGTGAGCAGTTCTTC
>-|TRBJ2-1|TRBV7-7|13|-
CASSLDLYNEQFF
TGTGCTAGCAGCTTAGACTTATACAATGAGCAGTTCTTC
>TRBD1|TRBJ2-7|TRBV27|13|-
CASSRDRGPEQYF
TGTGCCAGCAGTAGGGACAGGGGACCCGAGCAGTACTTC
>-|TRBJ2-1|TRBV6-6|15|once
CASSYASTPYNEQFF
TGTGCCAGCAGTTACGCGTCCACCCCCTACAATGAGCAGTTCTTC
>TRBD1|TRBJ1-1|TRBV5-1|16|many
CASSLVPGGTNTEAFF
TGCGCCAGCAGCTTGGTCCCAGGGGGCACGAACACTGAAGCTTTCTTT
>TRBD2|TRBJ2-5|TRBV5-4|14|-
CASSFGLAEETQYF
TGTGCCAGCAGCTTTGGGCTAGCGGAAGAGACCCAGTACTTC